This TCR beta chain derives from a study of lung T cells in sarcoidosis with Löfgren's syndrome. In germline, CDR1 is MNHGY, CDR2 SVAAGI. The CDR3 runs to 14 residues. From the reads, TCRdb called clonotypes with MiXCR, one entry per CDR3 protein. The table includes more than 50,000 distinct CDR3 sequences, 21% detected once. A remark on this clonotype: This clone may be a read error of a much larger clone one base away.

This clonotype was obtained from a human donor with sarcoidosis (Löfgren's syndrome or another form), or a control subject (not recorded which). The sample consisted of CD4+ T cells from PBMCs. The J gene is TRBJ2-7, the V gene TRBV6-9, with TRBD2 matching 9 bases. In DNA, the CDR3 is TGTGCCAGCAGTTCGCCCTTACTAGCGGGTGAGCATTACTTC. Its protein product is CASSSPLLAGEHYF.